These 21 T cell receptor beta chains came from one sample sequenced in a study of molecular identifiers for immune sequencing clone quantification. TCRdb analysed the PCR reads with MiXCR anew, one entry per CDR3 protein. Of approximately 500,000 distinct CDR3 sequences in the sample, 20% to 25% were seen once. Sequencing was done on a sample of naive CD8+ T cells from blood, with Jurkat cell RNA spiked in. Described subset: FACS-sorted CD8+CD4-CCR7+CD45RA+ naive T cells. These receptors all stem from a human donor in good health. Some libraries in this study had Jurkat cell RNA spiked in.

The table lists this clonotype with many counts. The chain links TRBV4-1 to TRBJ2-7; D perhaps matches TRBD1 (6 bases). The length of the CDR3 is 14 residues. Per the germline V gene, CDR1 is MGHRA and CDR2 is YSYEKL. V shed 4 bases and J shed 7 bases, with 17 bases lying between them. Here the CDR3 DNA reads TGCGCCAGCAGCCCGAGACAGGAATCTTGGGAGCAGTACTTC. Protein: CASSPRQESWEQYF.

This chain connects TRBV3-1 to TRBJ2-7, with 13 bases that match TRBD2. The V and J ends lost 5 bases and 0 bases, in that order; junction bases with no gene match: 1. The CDR3 loop spans 15 amino acids. From germline, CDR1 is LGHDT and CDR2 YNNKEL (reference sequence). The CDR3 sequence: CASSGLAGVSYEQYF. CDR3 coding DNA: TGTGCCAGCAGCGGACTAGCGGGAGTCTCCTACGAGCAGTACTTC.

The table lists this clonotype with many counts. This chain joins TRBV2 and TRBJ1-1, with D possibly being TRBD1 (5 bases). CDR1 and CDR2 (germline): SNHLY, FYNNEI. This CDR3 has 12 residues. The ends were cut back, 7 bases at V and 3 bases at J, with 9 bases in the middle. CDR3 DNA: TGTGCCAGCAAGGGGTATCACACTGAAGCTTTCTTT. Encoded protein: CASKGYHTEAFF.

At least ten counts were recorded for this clonotype. This rearrangement joins TRBV30 to TRBJ1-1, with 7 bases fitting TRBD1. The CDR3 is 14 residues long. Losses at the gene ends were 6 bases for V and 7 bases for J; bases not matched to a gene: 14. CDR1 GTSNPN and CDR2 SVGIG come from the germline V gene (reference sequence). CDR3 protein: CACSGLGGLYEAFF. DNA of the CDR3: TGTGCCTGTTCCGGGTTAGGGGGCTTATATGAAGCTTTCTTT.

As regards this clonotype: A single base separates this from a much larger clone, so it may be a read error. This CDR3 is missing its conserved last phenylalanine or tryptophan, likely due to a read error. The rearrangement uses TRBV14 and TRBJ1-5; no reliable D call. The CDR3 has 15 amino acids. The ends were cut back, 1 base at V and 1 base at J, with 8 bases in the middle. Germline V lookup: CDR1 SGHDN, CDR2 FVKESK. The CDR3 reads CASSQVGGSNQPQHS. The DNA for the CDR3 is TGTGCCAGCAGCCAAGTGGGAGGGAGCAATCAGCCCCAGCATTCT.

This clonotype was recorded a few times. The chain links TRBV27 to TRBJ2-2, with 9 bases identical to TRBD2. This CDR3 contains 16 residues. V trimming: 2 bases; J trimming: 3 bases; junction bases outside the gene matches: 4. Germline CDR1 and CDR2: MNHEY and SMNVEV (reference sequence). CDR3 amino acids: CASSLGGGADTGELFF. The CDR3 DNA follows: TGTGCCAGCAGTTTAGGCGGGGGGGCCGACACCGGGGAGCTGTTTTTT.

The sample holds a few counts of this clonotype. V is TRBV6-2 or TRBV6-3 and J is TRBJ2-1, with a tentative D call TRBD2 (7 bases). The CDR3 extends over 18 amino acids. The V and J ends lost 0 bases and 0 bases respectively, with 15 bases between them. CDR1 is MNHEY, CDR2 SVGEGT, per germline. CDR3 DNA sequence: TGTGCCAGCAGTTACTCGTCTGCGGGGGCTAGCTCCTACAATGAGCAGTTCTTC. Translating gives CASSYSSAGASSYNEQFF.

With regard to this clonotype: A much larger clonotype is one base distant, so this may be a read error. The gene calls are TRBV7-9 and TRBJ1-1, with D maybe TRBD1 (6 bases). The CDR3 is 14 residues long. Germline CDR1 and CDR2: SEHNR and FQNEAQ (reference sequence). For the CDR3, the DNA is TGTGCCGGCAGCTGGGCAGGGGATGGCTCTGAAGCTTTCTTT. Residues: CAGSWAGDGSEAFF.

This clonotype was observed many times. The chain joins TRBV7-2 to TRBJ2-7; D uncertain. This CDR3 has 14 amino acids. V lost 6 bases and J 3 bases, leaving 15 bases between the germline ends. Germline lookup yields CDR1 SGHTA and CDR2 FQGNSA. CDR3 protein: CASSPYGGSYEQYF. CDR3 coding DNA: TGTGCCAGCAGTCCCTACGGCGGTAGCTACGAGCAGTACTTC.

This clonotype occurred many times. V is TRBV6-5 and J is TRBJ1-2; no clear D. Germline CDR1 reads MNHEY; CDR2 reads SVGAGI. Trimming removed 0 bases at V and 3 bases at J, with 8 bases between. CDR3 length: 14 amino acids. The CDR3 region is CASSYSYGHYGYTF. CDR3 bases: TGTGCCAGCAGTTACTCTTACGGGCACTATGGCTACACCTTC.

This clonotype was found many times. V is TRBV11-2 and J is TRBJ2-1, with D possibly matching TRBD2 (6 bases). CDR3 size: 15 residues. CDR1 SGHAT and CDR2 FQNNGV come from the germline V gene. V lost 3 bases to trimming and J lost 0 bases, with 9 bases between them. CDR3 protein: CASSFFGSSYNEQFF. The DNA of the CDR3 is TGTGCCAGCAGCTTTTTCGGGAGCTCCTACAATGAGCAGTTCTTC.

This clonotype was picked up many times. The chain recombines TRBV7-9 with TRBJ2-2; D not resolved. Trimming left V 5 bases short and J 5 bases short, with 0 bases between. This CDR3 region has 10 residues. Germline V gives CDR1 SEHNR, CDR2 FQNEAQ (reference sequence). The CDR3 DNA reads TGTGCCAGCAGCACCGGGGAGCTGTTTTTT. It encodes CASSTGELFF.

This clonotype was detected ten times or more. The chain combines TRBV4-3 with TRBJ1-6; a weak D match, TRBD1 (5 bases). With 5 bases removed from V and 0 bases from J, the gap between germline ends came to 8 bases. This CDR3 spans 15 amino acids. In germline, CDR1 is LGHNA, CDR2 YSLEER. For the CDR3, the DNA is TGCGCCAGCAGCGGCGACAGCTCCTATAATTCACCCCTCCACTTT. This sequence encodes CASSGDSSYNSPLHF.

This clonotype was counted between two and nine times. V usage is TRBV5-6 and J usage is TRBJ2-1; D gene ambiguous. V was shortened by 0 bases and J by 6 bases, with 7 bases between the two germline ends. The CDR3 consists of 13 residues. The germline V gene has CDR1 SGHDT and CDR2 YYEEEE. The CDR3 sequence: CASSLAYSNEQFF. The CDR3 coding sequence is TGTGCCAGCAGCTTGGCCTACAGCAATGAGCAGTTCTTC.

This clonotype was counted between two and nine times. This chain uses TRBV10-3 with TRBJ2-1; TRBD2 matches at 12 bases. V was clipped by 0 bases and J by 9 bases; unmatched bases: 3. CDR1 ENHRY and CDR2 SYGVKD come from the germline V gene. The CDR3 consists of 15 residues. For the CDR3, the DNA is TGTGCCATCAGTGAGTCGCTAGCGGGAGGGGCTGAGCAGTTCTTC. Translation: CAISESLAGGAEQFF.

This clonotype was detected many times. The chain is built from TRBV19 and TRBJ2-7; the D is unclear. The CDR3 runs to 15 residues. Germline V gene sequence: CDR1 LNHDA, CDR2 SQIVND (reference sequence). V lost 5 bases and J lost 3, with 17 bases in between. The CDR3 DNA is TGTGCCAGTAGTCCGGCCCGTAGGGAACTCTACGAGCAGTACTTC. It encodes CASSPARRELYEQYF.

This clonotype has more than one count but fewer than ten. This could be a read error, since a much larger clone is one nucleotide away. The rearrangement joins TRBV5-1 to TRBJ2-7; tentatively, D is TRBD1 (7 bases). This CDR3 comprises 14 residues. Germline lookup yields CDR1 SGHRS and CDR2 YFSETQ. V dropped 4 bases and J dropped 3 bases, with 14 bases sitting between them. The CDR3 DNA follows: TGCGCCAGCAGCCGGAGCCAGGGGGGCTACGAGCAGTACTTC. This translates into CASSRSQGGYEQYF.

As concerns this clonotype: This may arise from a read error, as a much more abundant clone is one base away. The chain links TRBV19 to TRBJ1-2, with D hard to call. Deletions cut 9 bases from V and 2 bases from J, with 10 bases between. Per germline, CDR1 LNHDA and CDR2 SQIVND (reference sequence). The CDR3 spans 12 residues. In nucleotides, the CDR3 is TGTGCCAGCGATGATTTCAACTATGGCTACACCTTC. It encodes CASDDFNYGYTF.

This clonotype was counted between two and nine times. The rearrangement uses TRBV12-5 and TRBJ2-1, with D possibly TRBD2 on 5 matching bases. V lost 1 base and J lost 1, with 8 bases in between. In germline, CDR1 is LGHNT, CDR2 FRNRAP. CDR3 length: 15 amino acids. The CDR3 loop is CASGLDGESYNEQFF. In DNA, the CDR3 is TGTGCTAGTGGTTTGGACGGGGAATCCTACAATGAGCAGTTCTTC.

This clonotype was counted only a few times. This chain joins TRBV4-1 and TRBJ2-3; D not resolved. Germline values: CDR1 MGHRA, CDR2 YSYEKL. This CDR3 has 16 residues. The V gene lost 0 bases and the J gene lost 5 bases, with 15 bases spanning the gap. This chain's CDR3 is CASSQELPPPRDTQYF. The CDR3 nucleotides read TGCGCCAGCAGCCAAGAACTCCCCCCCCCCCGAGATACGCAGTATTTT.

A few counts support this clonotype. The genes are TRBV28 and TRBJ2-1, with no clear D. Deletions cut 5 bases from V and 5 bases from J, with 19 bases between. Germline V lookup: CDR1 MDHEN, CDR2 SYDVKM. This CDR3 is built from 16 residues. CDR3 region: CASSPPPRPGDNEQFF. In DNA, the CDR3 is TGTGCCAGCAGTCCCCCCCCCAGGCCAGGTGACAATGAGCAGTTCTTC.